One and the same sample provided the 21 T cell receptor beta chains below, sequenced in a study of shared clonotypes between healthy human individuals. Some clones are missing from TCRdb's copy, which holds only in-frame ones; the method was immunoSEQ multiplex PCR. The sample carries millions of clones, roughly nine tenths recorded once. Sequences were obtained from naive CD4+ T cells sorted from blood. Subset described: CD45RA+ positively selected. Source of these receptors: a man between 18 and 29 years old in good health.

The gene calls are TRBV10-3 and TRBJ1-1, with 8 bases aligning to TRBD1. CDR1 is ENHRY and CDR2 is SYGVKD in the germline V gene. The junction had 8 bases not matched to a gene; V was cut back by 3 bases and J by 5 bases. This CDR3 has 15 residues. As DNA, the CDR3 is TGTGCCATCAGTGATTCCCTTCGGACAGGGACTGAAGCTTTCTTT. It translates to CAISDSLRTGTEAFF.

The J gene is TRBJ1-4, the V gene TRBV6-5, with 7 bases lining up with TRBD1. CDR3 length equals 16 residues. V lost 4 bases to trimming and J lost 0 bases; unmatched junction nucleotides: 5. CDR1 and CDR2 (germline): MNHEY, SVGAGI. CDR3 protein: CASSWGQHATNEKLFF. The CDR3 DNA reads TGTGCCAGCAGTTGGGGACAGCATGCAACTAATGAAAAACTGTTTTTT.

The V gene is TRBV18, the J gene TRBJ1-2, with D perhaps TRBD1 (5 bases). CDR1 and CDR2 (germline): KGHSH, LQKENI. Trimming shortened V by 2 bases and J by 0 bases, and 13 bases separated the two germline ends. The CDR3 contains 16 residues. The CDR3 here is CASSPSKDRANYGYTF. The CDR3 region has the DNA TGTGCCAGCTCACCATCGAAAGACAGAGCTAACTATGGCTACACCTTC. Complete variable domain (other parts from reference TRBV18 and TRBJ1-2): NAGVMQNPRHLVRRRGQEARLRCSPMKGHSHVYWYRQLPEEGLKFMVYLQKENIIDESGMPKERFSAEFPKEGPSILRIQQVVRGDSAAYFCASSPSKDRANYGYTFGSGTRLTVV.

The rearrangement links TRBV29-1 to TRBJ1-2; D remains unclear. Germline V gene data show CDR1 as SQVTM and CDR2 as ANQGSEA. The CDR3 has 14 residues. Between the trimmed V and J ends, which lost 3 bases and 2 bases, there was a span of 13 bases. The CDR3 nucleotides are TGCAGCGTTGACACCTTGACGGTGAACTATGGCTACACCTTC. This sequence encodes CSVDTLTVNYGYTF.

The chain recombines TRBV19 with TRBJ1-3, with 7 bases lining up with TRBD1. V lost 7 bases and J lost 0; bases outside the gene matches: 6. Looked up from germline, CDR1 is LNHDA and CDR2 is SQIVND (reference sequence). The CDR3 loop spans 15 amino acids. CDR3 loop: CASIATGISGNTIYF. The CDR3 DNA reads TGTGCCAGTATTGCGACAGGGATCTCTGGAAACACCATATATTTT.

The J gene is TRBJ1-1, the V gene TRBV10-3, with TRBD1 as a possible D gene (6 bases). This CDR3 contains 14 residues. Germline-derived CDR1 and CDR2 are ENHRY and SYGVKD. V was cut by 6 bases and J by 1 base, with 12 bases left in between. The CDR3 here is CAIRDETGNTEAFF. The CDR3 DNA reads TGTGCCATCAGAGATGAGACAGGGAACACTGAAGCTTTCTTT.

This rearrangement joins TRBV7-9 to TRBJ2-7; TRBD2 aligns across 14 bases. The CDR3 is 17 amino acids. Looked up from germline, CDR1 is SEHNR and CDR2 is FQNEAQ (reference sequence). The V and J ends lost 5 bases and 5 bases, in that order; junction bases with no gene match: 11. The CDR3 region is CASSGGTSGSTNHEQYF. Here the CDR3 DNA reads TGTGCCAGCAGCGGTGGGACTAGCGGGAGTACGAACCACGAGCAGTACTTC.

This chain joins TRBV30 and TRBJ1-6; D unresolved. There are 15 residues in the CDR3. CDR1 GTSNPN and CDR2 SVGIG come from the germline V gene (reference sequence). V lost 0 bases to trimming and J lost 6 bases, with 12 bases between them. The CDR3 sequence is CAWSVSPGGNSPLHF. CDR3 DNA sequence: TGTGCCTGGAGTGTATCCCCGGGCGGTAATTCACCCCTCCACTTT.

The genes are TRBV7-8 and TRBJ2-2, with D maybe TRBD2 (6 bases). V was pared by 2 bases and J by 7 bases, with 20 bases between. Looked up from germline, CDR1 is SGHVS and CDR2 is FQNEAQ. The CDR3 covers 17 residues. This CDR3 reads CASSLRRWRGEDGELFF. In DNA form, the CDR3 reads TGTGCCAGCAGCTTAAGGCGGTGGCGGGGAGAGGACGGGGAGCTGTTTTTT.

Points on this clone: Other DNA sequences within the sample encode an identical CDR3. The chain combines TRBV18 with TRBJ2-7; 12 positions match TRBD1. Trimming at V came to 3 bases and at J to 2 bases, leaving 2 bases not matched to a gene. The germline V gene encodes CDR1 KGHSH and CDR2 LQKENI. This CDR3 is built from 15 residues. The chain's CDR3 is CASSPGTGGAYEQYF. Here the CDR3 DNA reads TGTGCCAGCTCACCCGGGACAGGGGGCGCCTACGAGCAGTACTTC.

The chain has TRBV28 and TRBJ1-1; the D is unclear. CDR3 length: 13 residues. Trimming stripped 5 bases from V and 6 bases from J, with 13 bases between. Germline V gene data show CDR1 as MDHEN and CDR2 as SYDVKM. In DNA form, the CDR3 reads TGTGCCAGCAGTCCCCCTTATCGGTCTGAAGCTTTCTTT. It encodes CASSPPYRSEAFF.

J is TRBJ1-2 and V is TRBV30; D not resolved. The length of the CDR3 is 13 residues. Germline V gene data show CDR1 as GTSNPN and CDR2 as SVGIG (reference sequence). Trimming removed 2 bases at V and 4 bases at J, with 11 bases between. CDR3 DNA: TGTGCCTGGAGTACGGGCAGCCCCTATGGCTACACCTTC. Translating gives CAWSTGSPYGYTF.

The rearrangement uses TRBV19 and TRBJ2-2; a possible D gene is TRBD1 (5 bases). Trimming took off 5 bases at V and 3 bases at J, with 13 bases between the two ends. Germline V gives CDR1 LNHDA, CDR2 SQIVND (reference sequence). The CDR3 is 15 amino acids. The CDR3, as DNA: TGTGCCAGTAGTCAAGGGGCGAGTTACACCGGGGAGCTGTTTTTT. This gives the protein CASSQGASYTGELFF.

The V and J genes are TRBV7-2 and TRBJ1-2; a possible D gene is TRBD1 (5 bases). The CDR3 contains 16 residues. The V and J ends lost 0 bases and 4 bases respectively, with 15 bases between them. Germline V gene lookup returns CDR1 SGHTA and CDR2 FQGNSA. CDR3 DNA: TGTGCCAGCAGCTTAGCGCACGGGGCTAGGGGCTATGGCTACACCTTC. Translating it yields CASSLAHGARGYGYTF.

The V gene is TRBV7-9, the J gene TRBJ2-6; possibly TRBD2 for D (5 bases). Germline V gene data show CDR1 as SEHNR and CDR2 as FQNEAQ (reference sequence). V was shortened by 7 bases and J by 0 bases, with 7 bases between the two germline ends. This CDR3 has 14 residues. The CDR3 DNA follows: TGTGCCAGCAATCGGGACTCTGGGGCCAACGTCCTGACTTTC. Translating it yields CASNRDSGANVLTF.

The rearrangement joins TRBV5-1 to TRBJ2-3; TRBD1 matches 10 bases. Germline assignment: CDR1 SGHRS and CDR2 YFSETQ. Trimming cost V 4 bases and J 4 bases; bases outside gene matches: 3. The CDR3 runs to 14 residues. CDR3: CASSLTGGADTQYF. CDR3 sequence (DNA): TGCGCCAGCAGCCTGACAGGGGGCGCAGATACGCAGTATTTT.

About this clone itself: Other DNA sequences within the sample encode an identical CDR3. The chain uses TRBV18 and TRBJ2-7; D call uncertain. Germline CDR1 and CDR2: KGHSH and LQKENI. V lost 2 bases to trimming and J lost 5 bases, with 7 bases between them. The CDR3 consists of 12 residues. The CDR3 is CASSPKGHEQYF. CDR3 bases: TGTGCCAGCTCACCAAAAGGCCACGAGCAGTACTTC.

The chain recombines TRBV27 with TRBJ2-7; D is perhaps TRBD1 (5 bases). The CDR3 contains 13 residues. In germline, CDR1 is MNHEY, CDR2 SMNVEV (reference sequence). Trimming removed 7 bases at V and 3 bases at J, with 13 bases between. DNA for the CDR3: TGTGCCAGCACCAAGATAGGGGACTACGAGCAGTACTTC. It yields the protein CASTKIGDYEQYF.

On this clone: Within the sample, other DNA sequences also encode this same CDR3. V usage is TRBV18 and J usage is TRBJ2-2; D tentatively fits TRBD1 or TRBD2 (5 bases each). Trimming removed 1 base at V and 5 bases at J, with 14 bases between. In germline, CDR1 is KGHSH, CDR2 LQKENI. The CDR3 spans 16 residues. CDR3 sequence (DNA): TGTGCCAGCTCACCACTCGGGGCAGGATCGACCGGGGAGCTGTTTTTT. This codes for CASSPLGAGSTGELFF.

The CDR3 loop reads CAWSVQGGYEQYF. Written as DNA, the CDR3 is TGTGCCTGGAGTGTACAGGGGGGCTACGAGCAGTACTTC. The rearrangement joins TRBV30 to TRBJ2-7, with TRBD1 matching over 8 bases. Unmatched junction bases numbered 1, after V lost 0 bases and J lost 3 bases. Germline CDR1 and CDR2: GTSNPN and SVGIG (reference sequence). The CDR3 extends over 13 amino acids.

The chain carries TRBV6-5 and TRBJ2-7; 13 bases align to TRBD2. This CDR3 comprises 16 residues. V shed 4 bases, J shed 6 bases, and the junction held 9 bases outside the gene matches. CDR1 is MNHEY and CDR2 is SVGAGI in the germline V gene. CDR3 nucleotides: TGTGCCAGCAGTTCATGGACTAGCGGGAGAAACTCCGAGCAGTACTTC. It encodes CASSSWTSGRNSEQYF.